This T cell receptor (beta chain) was sequenced in a study of T cells in Graves' hyperthyroidism and ophthalmopathy (dated 2019 in TCRdb). The study in broad terms: Peripheral blood samples were taken at the time of initial diagnosis, prior to any treatment. To identify distinguishing TCR V-J signatures, a discovery cohort of 100 or so patients was used, comprising some 43 with Graves' ophthalmopathy and 57 with stable Graves' hyperthyroidism. Prospective prediction of ophthalmopathy was tested in an independent validation cohort of approximately 19 hyperthyroidism patients and 17 patients who later progressed to ophthalmopathy. The approximately 97 discovery patients were randomly divided into training and test sets at a 7:3 ratio. In six Graves' hyperthyroidism patients, the study also compared T-cell repertoires from thyroid tissue with T-cell repertoires from blood. Once sampling was done, hyperthyroidism patients were given methimazole at a starting dose of 30 mg daily, whereas ophthalmopathy patients were given high-dose intravenous methylprednisolone. The paper reports TCR Vbeta CDR3 sequencing of approximately 140 peripheral blood samples: around 45 ophthalmopathy, 70 to 85 hyperthyroidism and 17 progressor patients.

Moderately to severely active disease, a Clinical Activity Score of at least 3, a NOSPECS grade of at least 4, and a duration under 3 months were present in ophthalmopathy patients. Any patient with an uncontrolled infection, another autoimmune disease, pregnancy or lactation was excluded. Clinical symptoms, serum thyroxine and TRAb, thyroid ultrasound, and orbital computed tomography formed the basis for the diagnoses. PBMCs were isolated from about 9 ml of fresh peripheral blood by Ficoll-Paque density gradient centrifugation. Total RNA was extracted using Trizol reagent, and RNA quality was assessed on an Agilent 2100 Bioanalyzer. A word on this clonotype: This receptor's antigen is unknown. Within one base of it there is no much larger clone, and no base qualities were kept.

Beyond this particular receptor, the publication reports: In validation, the model predicted progression to ophthalmopathy with over 60% sensitivity and around 72% specificity, a median of 6.5 months before onset. Most expanded thyroid clonotypes (frequency above 0.001) were also detected in blood, a finding suggesting that blood repertoires may reflect thyroid immune responses. A model built on a 13 V-J signature distinguished ophthalmopathy from stable hyperthyroidism, reaching roughly 88% sensitivity and approximately 81% specificity in cross-validation and 80%/75% in testing. No statistical method was used to fix the sample size in advance, and group allocation was not hidden from the investigators.

TCR beta CDR3 regions were amplified from RNA transcripts. The TCR CDR3 was subjected to a first round of RT-PCR using the HTBI primer set and the Qiagen OneStep RT-PCR kit. A second multiplex PCR round built the libraries, followed by size selection and purification. Sequencing of the libraries was done on an Illumina HiSeq2000 using paired-end 100 bp reads. Under the source paper's analysis protocol: SOAPnuke was used to process the raw data, throwing out any read that contained adapters or uncalled bases, had a mean Phred below 15, or lacked an exact constant-primer or identifier match. COPE v1.2.5 was used to merge the high-quality paired reads, and each unique nucleotide sequence was defined as a clonotype. MiTCR v1.1 was used to align the clonotypes against IMGT TRBV, TRBD and TRBJ reference segments. The analysis was restricted to V-J combinations with a frequency above 0.0001, which together covered about 99% of the repertoires. A TCS score was defined as the ratio between F50 (clonal expansion) and ExV (chaos), using BLOSUM62-based TCRdist between CDR3 peptides within each V-J. Welch's t-statistics and random forest reduced several hundred V-J features to around 14, which were used in a naive Bayes classifier (R e1071). The raw public reads went through TCRdb reprocessing: fastp at Q25, MiXCR clone calling, in-frame beta chains kept. Identical CDR3 protein sequences are pooled into one entry, listed with their most common genes and DNA. The V and J calls reflect TCRdb's pipeline rather than the authors' work. Counted in this sample were around 600,000 distinct CDR3 sequences; approximately 15% of them appeared once. The ten most abundant clones make up approximately 3.5% of the sample.

Measured from the cysteine to the phenylalanine, the CDR3 is 12 residues long. Just the 36-base CDR3 DNA is kept, in frame starting at base 1. Looking up the germline V gene yields CDR1 SGHDT and CDR2 YYEEEE. V is shortened by 6 bases, J by 5 bases, and the region joining them spans 12 bases. The rearrangement combines TRBV5-6 with TRBJ2-7; the D gene is possibly TRBD1, with 6 bases matching. Material for sequencing was blood. The source of this sequence is a woman between 40 and 55 years old with Graves' ophthalmopathy. The DNA sequence is as follows: TGTGCCAGCACTCTAGGGGGTGACGAGCAGTACTTC. The translation is CASTLGGDEQYF. With the rest looked up from the reference TRBV5-6 and TRBJ2-7 genes rather than sequenced, the full variable domain is DAGVTQSPTHLIKTRGQQVTLRCSPKSGHDTVSWYQQALGQGPQFIFQYYEEEERQRGNFPDRFSGHQFPNYSSELNVNALLLGDSALYLCASTLGGDEQYFGPGTRLTVT.